Included here is one T cell receptor beta chain sequence, with context. Its antigen is unidentified. The sample originates from a study of shared clonotypes between healthy human individuals. At the level of the study: Researchers assigned three CD4 naive, three CD4 memory, two CD8 naive and one CD8 memory plate to each donor.

Study-wide findings and caveats: The diversity represented, both genetic and in exposure history, was limited by few donors. Naive CD4 clonotypes overlapped across several donors at about 5%.

Clones were read by immunoSEQ multiplex PCR, and TCRdb kept only the in-frame ones, dropping some. The data hold fewer than 1 million clones, with 90% to 97% observed a single time. V lost 0 bases and J lost 0, with 10 bases in between. Germline V gene data show CDR1 as SGHDT and CDR2 as YYEEEE. The CDR3 runs to 16 residues. The naive CD8 subset, CD45RO-negative cells positively selected for CCR7, excluded terminally differentiated effector memory CD45RA+ cells. This clonotype was obtained from a man under 40 in good health. The sequenced material came from naive CD8+ T cells sorted from blood. The chain links TRBV5-6 to TRBJ2-1; D not resolved. CDR3 bases: TGTGCCAGCAGCTTGGCAGCTCAGAGCTCCTACAATGAGCAGTTCTTC. Protein product: CASSLAAQSSYNEQFF. The full variable domain, with the rest looked up from reference TRBV5-6 and TRBJ2-1, is DAGVTQSPTHLIKTRGQQVTLRCSPKSGHDTVSWYQQALGQGPQFIFQYYEEEERQRGNFPDRFSGHQFPNYSSELNVNALLLGDSALYLCASSLAAQSSYNEQFFGPGTRLTVL.